This T cell receptor (beta chain) is from a study of radiotherapy plus CTLA-4 blockade in lung cancer. V shed 0 bases, J shed 0 bases, and the junction held 4 bases outside the gene matches. Germline V CDR1 and CDR2: SGHRS, YFSETQ. The CDR3 has 17 residues. Sequencing was performed with immunoSEQ multiplex PCR; in TCRdb, only in-frame clones are kept and a portion is missing. The sample lists over 60,000 clones, about 87% occurring once. Sequencing used peripheral blood, obtained from a patient treated with radiotherapy plus ipilimumab. This TCR was sampled from a human donor with non-small cell lung cancer who had stable disease on radiotherapy plus ipilimumab. V usage is TRBV5-1 and J usage is TRBJ2-2; 8 bases align to TRBD2. CDR3 amino acids: CASSLDSGGANTGELFF. CDR3 DNA sequence: TGCGCCAGCAGCTTGGACAGCGGGGGCGCGAACACCGGGGAGCTGTTTTTT.